This T cell receptor (beta chain) was recovered during a study of cytomegalovirus exposure and HLA in healthy donors. On the study more broadly: Both the 120 or so validation repertoires and the roughly 700 first-cohort repertoires used the same platform, as reported by a later analysis.

The donors were members of the validation cohort, which comprised under 150 subjects and was separate from the first cohort of 600 to 800 subjects. This table comes from immunoSEQ multiplex PCR, and its TCRdb copy is limited to in-frame clones, with some not included. The sample has more than 250,000 clones, roughly 89% seen once; the top ten hold under 0.85%. Source material: PBMCs. The receptor comes from a young woman in good health and CMV-seronegative.

As DNA, the CDR3 is TGTGCCAGCAGCTTATGGGCTACTGAAGCTTTCTTT. It is translated as CASSLWATEAFF. J is TRBJ1-1 and V is TRBV5-6; D gene ambiguous. Germline-derived CDR1 and CDR2 are SGHDT and YYEEEE. The CDR3 is 12 residues long. V was clipped by 2 bases and J by 5 bases, with 7 bases between them. Filled out from reference TRBV5-6 and TRBJ1-1, the complete variable domain reads DAGVTQSPTHLIKTRGQQVTLRCSPKSGHDTVSWYQQALGQGPQFIFQYYEEEERQRGNFPDRFSGHQFPNYSSELNVNALLLGDSALYLCASSLWATEAFFGQGTRLTVV.